The 25 T cell receptor beta chains below were found in one sample sequenced in a study of Graves' ophthalmopathy and Graves' hyperthyroidism. From RNA, the CDR3 regions of TCR beta chains were amplified and sequenced. HTBI-primed first-round RT-PCR preceded second-round multiplex PCR. Using its own MiXCR run on the multiplex PCR reads, TCRdb lists one record per CDR3 protein. Of 170,000 or so distinct CDR3 sequences listed, 30% to 45% are singletons. The sequenced sample was peripheral blood. The receptors originated from a young man with Graves' ophthalmopathy.

The chain links TRBV6-1 to TRBJ1-3; no firm D call. Per the germline V gene, CDR1 is MNHNS and CDR2 is SASEGT. This CDR3 region has 17 residues. Trimming pared 7 bases from V and 4 bases from J, leaving 23 bases between. CDR3 sequence reads: CASTPLAASFSGNTIYF. CDR3 bases: TGTGCCAGCACGCCGCTTGCGGCAAGTTTCTCCGGAAACACCATATATTTT.

In its sample, this clonotype was seen many times. The chain has TRBV12-3 or TRBV12-4 and TRBJ2-6, with D perhaps TRBD1 (6 bases). The CDR3 consists of 16 residues. The V end lost 5 bases, the J end lost 0 bases, and 11 bases lay between the germline ends. CDR3 region: CASSLRGTSGANVLTF. In DNA form, the CDR3 reads TGTGCCAGCAGTCTGAGGGGGACCTCTGGGGCCAACGTCCTGACTTTC.

A word on this clonotype: Lacking the conserved final phenylalanine or tryptophan, this CDR3 likely reflects a read error. The chain links TRBV12-3 or TRBV12-4 to TRBJ2-5; D perhaps matches TRBD1 (6 bases). CDR3 length equals 13 residues. The V end was cut by 6 bases, the J end by 2 bases, with 10 bases between. The CDR3 sequence is CASRQGYQETQYL. The DNA of the CDR3 is TGTGCCAGCAGGCAGGGGTATCAAGAGACCCAGTACCTC.

At least ten counts were recorded for this clonotype. This chain joins TRBV10-3 and TRBJ2-2, with unresolved D. CDR1 and CDR2 (germline): ENHRY, SYGVKD. The CDR3 contains 19 residues. Trimming stripped 2 bases from V and 0 bases from J, with 19 bases between. CDR3: CAISELKRLTNPNTGELFF. The CDR3 DNA reads TGTGCCATCAGTGAGCTGAAGCGCCTTACTAACCCGAACACCGGGGAGCTGTTTTTT.

This chain connects TRBV6-1 to TRBJ1-1, with TRBD1 matching over 7 bases. J lost 0 bases, V lost 6 bases, and 10 bases had no gene match. Germline values: CDR1 MNHNS, CDR2 SASEGT. The length of the CDR3 is 16 residues. The CDR3: CASRLNRGNLNTEAFF. The CDR3 DNA reads as TGTGCCAGCAGACTAAACAGGGGCAACCTGAACACTGAAGCTTTCTTT.

The V gene is TRBV6-5, the J gene TRBJ2-2, with 7 bases lining up with TRBD2. Germline-derived CDR1 and CDR2 are MNHEY and SVGAGI. The trim removed 4 bases at V and 7 bases at J, leaving 3 bases unmatched. The CDR3 loop spans 13 amino acids. CDR3 DNA sequence: TGTGCCAGCAGTTGGGGAGGGATCGGGGAGCTGTTTTTT. As protein: CASSWGGIGELFF.

This sequence joins TRBV29-1 and TRBJ1-3; D remains unclear. Trimming removed 4 bases at V and 0 bases at J, with 4 bases between. The germline gives CDR1 SQVTM, CDR2 ANQGSEA. The CDR3 covers 12 residues. The CDR3 sequence: CSVALSGNTIYF. CDR3 coding DNA: TGCAGCGTTGCTCTCTCTGGAAACACCATATATTTT.

This clonotype was counted only a few times. The chain uses TRBV19 and TRBJ2-7; TRBD1 matches 12 bases. The CDR3 covers 15 residues. Trimming cost V 5 bases and J 3 bases; bases outside gene matches: 5. From germline, CDR1 is LNHDA and CDR2 SQIVND (reference sequence). DNA for the CDR3: TGTGCCAGTAGTGCGGGACAGGGGGCCATCTACGAGCAGTACTTC. As protein: CASSAGQGAIYEQYF.

The CDR3 reads CASSYGFSSPLHF. CDR3 bases: TGTGCCAGCAGTTATGGCTTCTCTTCACCCCTCCACTTT. The rearrangement joins TRBV6-9 to TRBJ1-6; D gene unclear. There are 13 residues in the CDR3. The germline V gene encodes CDR1 MNHGY and CDR2 SVAAGI. V lost 2 bases, J lost 9 bases, and 8 bases lay in between.

V and J are TRBV9 and TRBJ1-2, with D uncertain. The CDR3 covers 14 residues. Trimming removed 0 bases from V and 8 bases from J, with 14 bases in between. The germline gives CDR1 SGDLS, CDR2 YYNGEE. CDR3 DNA: TGTGCCAGCAGCGTAGAGCCAGATTCTTACGGCTACACCTTC. Amino acid sequence: CASSVEPDSYGYTF.

There are many counts of this clonotype. The chain uses TRBV2 and TRBJ1-1; possible D gene TRBD1, 6 bases. Per germline, CDR1 SNHLY and CDR2 FYNNEI. V was trimmed by 7 bases and J by 5 bases, leaving 11 bases between them. This CDR3 is 12 amino acids long. The CDR3 protein is CASNRERTEAFF. The CDR3 nucleotides are TGTGCCAGCAACAGGGAGCGAACTGAAGCTTTCTTT.

This clonotype was observed at least ten times. This sequence joins TRBV4-3 and TRBJ1-1, with D perhaps matching TRBD1 (6 bases). The CDR3 totals 15 residues. V lost 0 bases, J lost 4 bases, and 12 bases lay in between. Germline V CDR1 and CDR2: LGHNA, YSLEER. CDR3 DNA: TGCGCCAGCAGCCAAGATAGAGGGGGGCTCACTGAAGCTTTCTTT. Protein product: CASSQDRGGLTEAFF.

This clonotype appeared a single time. The chain combines TRBV11-2 with TRBJ2-7, with D perhaps TRBD1 or TRBD2 (6 bases each). V was pared by 0 bases and J by 4 bases, with 13 bases between. The CDR3 extends over 15 amino acids. The V gene's germline CDR1 is SGHAT and CDR2 FQNNGV. The CDR3 reads CASSLETGASYEQYF. The DNA for the CDR3 is TGTGCCAGCAGCTTAGAAACGGGGGCGAGTTACGAGCAGTACTTC.

This clonotype was seen ten or more times. This rearrangement joins TRBV19 to TRBJ1-1; 10 nucleotides match TRBD1. The CDR3 extends over 17 amino acids. From germline, CDR1 is LNHDA and CDR2 SQIVND (reference sequence). Unmatched junction bases numbered 15, after V lost 5 bases and J lost 6 bases. CDR3 DNA sequence: TGTGCCAGTAGTGGATCCGGGACAGGGGCCCCCCGGGCTGAAGCTTTCTTT. It encodes CASSGSGTGAPRAEAFF.

The chain carries TRBV12-3 or TRBV12-4 and TRBJ2-2, with a tentative D call TRBD2 (5 bases). Trimming cost V 8 bases and J 2 bases, with 12 bases left between them. There are 14 residues in the CDR3. The CDR3 sequence: CASLERLNTGELFF. CDR3 DNA sequence: TGTGCCAGCCTGGAGCGGCTTAACACCGGGGAGCTGTTTTTT.

V is TRBV6-5 and J is TRBJ2-2; perhaps TRBD2 as D (6 bases). CDR1 MNHEY and CDR2 SVGAGI come from the germline V gene. Trimming stripped 0 bases from V and 5 bases from J, with 13 bases between. CDR3 length: 16 amino acids. The CDR3 loop is CASSYSDAGRTGELFF. The DNA of the CDR3 is TGTGCCAGCAGTTACTCGGACGCGGGGAGAACCGGGGAGCTGTTTTTT.

The rearrangement joins TRBV6-2 or TRBV6-3 to TRBJ1-2, with D perhaps TRBD1 (5 bases). The V end lost 6 bases, the J end lost 3 bases, and 17 bases lay between the germline ends. The CDR3 runs to 15 residues. Germline V lookup: CDR1 MNHEY, CDR2 SVGEGT. Here the CDR3 reads CASSLVGGKDYGYTF. DNA of the CDR3: TGTGCCAGCAGCTTAGTCGGGGGAAAAGACTATGGCTACACCTTC.

Ten or more counts support this clonotype. This chain connects TRBV10-3 to TRBJ2-5; no clear D. The CDR3 spans 13 residues. V lost 8 bases and J lost 5, with 15 bases in between. In germline, CDR1 is ENHRY, CDR2 SYGVKD. The CDR3 protein is CAIRASLRETQYF. The CDR3 nucleotides are TGTGCCATCCGAGCCTCGTTACGGGAGACCCAGTACTTC.

This clonotype was recorded at least ten times. The chain uses TRBV12-3 or TRBV12-4 and TRBJ1-5; 7 positions match TRBD1. The CDR3 loop spans 14 amino acids. J gave up 7 bases and V 2 bases, and 5 bases lay outside the gene matches. In nucleotides, the CDR3 is TGTGCCAGCAGTTTAAGACAGGGAGGACAGCCCCAGCATTTT. Translating gives CASSLRQGGQPQHF.

This clonotype showed up many times. This rearrangement joins TRBV12-3 or TRBV12-4 to TRBJ2-7; D remains unclear. Deletions cut 3 bases from V and 4 bases from J, with 4 bases between. The CDR3 extends over 11 amino acids. CDR3 loop: CASSFGYEQYF. The DNA for the CDR3 is TGTGCCAGCAGTTTTGGTTACGAGCAGTACTTC.

V gene TRBV10-2 combines with J gene TRBJ1-1, with D possibly matching TRBD1 (6 bases). Germline CDR1 and CDR2: WSHSY and SAAADI. The CDR3 loop spans 12 amino acids. Trimming pared 8 bases from V and 1 base from J, leaving 8 bases between. CDR3 in amino acids: CASLTGNTEAFF. DNA of the CDR3: TGCGCCAGCCTGACAGGGAACACTGAAGCTTTCTTT.

This clonotype was found many times. The chain couples TRBV27 to TRBJ2-7, with 8 bases identical to TRBD1. Looked up from germline, CDR1 is MNHEY and CDR2 is SMNVEV (reference sequence). The CDR3 has 13 residues. Trimming cost V 4 bases and J 4 bases; bases outside gene matches: 3. The CDR3 is CASSWQGAYEQYF. The CDR3 bases are TGTGCCAGCAGTTGGCAGGGGGCTTACGAGCAGTACTTC.

This clonotype was observed many times. The chain carries TRBV29-1 and TRBJ2-7; 7 bases match TRBD1. The CDR3 covers 11 residues. CDR1 SQVTM and CDR2 ANQGSEA come from the germline V gene. The V segment lost 4 bases and the J segment 7 bases; nucleotides outside the gene matches: 4. CDR3 sequence (DNA): TGCAGCGTTGTCAGGGGGATTGAGCAGTACTTC. This codes for CSVVRGIEQYF.

V and J are TRBV20-1 and TRBJ1-6, with unresolved D. CDR1 is DFQATT, CDR2 SNEGSKA, per germline (reference sequence). The CDR3 extends over 13 amino acids. Trimming stripped 5 bases from V and 6 bases from J, with 11 bases between. The DNA of the CDR3 is TGCAGTGCTCGGCGGACGGCTAATTCACCCCTCCACTTT. It yields the protein CSARRTANSPLHF.

This clonotype was recorded at least ten times. The J gene is TRBJ1-5, the V gene TRBV28; D call uncertain. V lost 4 bases and J 4 bases, leaving 17 bases between the germline ends. Germline V lookup: CDR1 MDHEN, CDR2 SYDVKM. The CDR3 is 16 residues long. DNA for the CDR3: TGTGCCAGCAGTTCATATCGGGGTCTCGCTAATCAGCCCCAGCATTTT. Its protein is CASSSYRGLANQPQHF.